Here is one TCR beta chain with its context. This CDR3 region has 18 residues. Germline V gene sequence: CDR1 MGHRA, CDR2 YSYEKL. J was trimmed by 6 bases and V by 1 base; bases with no gene match: 16. Authors' processing steps: Nucleated cell number was recorded as an estimate derived from reference gene primer amplification. Profiling relied on immunoSEQ multiplex PCR, and the TCRdb table lists in-frame clones only, not all of them. That table furnishes V, J and clone size, whereas the DNA furnished D and trimming. The repertoire holds 340,000 or so clones, with roughly 85% as singletons. The sample belongs to a study of blood T cell repertoires in COVID-19. Whole-study context: There were acute and convalescent COVID-19 samples, and they came from the United States, Italy and Spain.

The study assigned cohorts using participant-reported clinical history. This clonotype originated in a middle-aged woman with acute COVID-19. The genes are TRBV4-1 and TRBJ2-7; TRBD2 aligns across 9 bases. Sequenced input: PBMCs or T cells enriched from blood (not recorded which). The CDR3 DNA follows: TGCGCCAGCAGCCAAGGTTTACTTCTAGCGGGGCGGTCAGGCGAGCAGTACTTC. Translation: CASSQGLLLAGRSGEQYF.